These 14 T cell receptor beta chains originate from one sample sequenced in a study of neurological immune-mediated disorders. TCRdb analysed the 5' RACE reads with MiXCR anew, one entry per CDR3 protein. Seen here are roughly 80,000 distinct CDR3 sequences, 10% observed once, and the top ten hold about 2%. The sequencing input was PBMCs. These receptors were obtained from a man aged 40-49 years in good health.

The chain is built from TRBV24-1 and TRBJ2-7; D is tentatively TRBD1 or TRBD2 (5 bases each). The CDR3 spans 15 residues. The germline gives CDR1 KGHDR, CDR2 SFDVKD. With 12 bases removed from V and 4 bases from J, the gap between germline ends came to 24 bases. The CDR3 here is CALGDRASEDYEQYF. CDR3 DNA sequence: TGTGCCCTGGGGGATCGGGCCAGTGAAGATTACGAGCAGTACTTC.

This clonotype was observed many times. The chain has TRBV12-3 or TRBV12-4 and TRBJ1-2, with TRBD1 identical over 8 bases. After removal of 5 bases from V and 13 bases from J, the junction contained 9 bases not matched to a gene. The length of the CDR3 is 12 residues. The CDR3 loop is CASSRGQGSGTF. CDR3 coding DNA: TGTGCCAGCAGTCGCGGACAGGGCTCGGGCACCTTC.

This clonotype was seen many times. V and J are TRBV27 and TRBJ2-3; no clear D gene. Deletions cut 7 bases from V and 0 bases from J, with 17 bases between. This CDR3 is 16 amino acids long. The germline V gene encodes CDR1 MNHEY and CDR2 SMNVEV (reference sequence). The CDR3 nucleotides are TGTGCCAGCACCCCGACACTCTCGTCTAGCACAGATACGCAGTATTTT. Translated: CASTPTLSSSTDTQYF.

This clonotype came up many times. V gene TRBV29-1 combines with J gene TRBJ1-2, with 11 bases identical to TRBD1. The CDR3 totals 16 residues. V gave up 4 bases and J gave up 5 bases; unmatched junction bases: 12. Germline lookup yields CDR1 SQVTM and CDR2 ANQGSEA. The DNA of the CDR3 is TGCAGCGTTGGCCGGACAGGGGGCTCTTTTGGTTATGGCTACACCTTC. It codes for CSVGRTGGSFGYGYTF.

This clonotype was observed many times. The chain employs TRBV15 and TRBJ1-1; D is uncertain. The CDR3 loop spans 14 amino acids. V lost 6 bases and J lost 0, with 11 bases in between. Germline V CDR1 and CDR2: LNHNV, YYDKDF (reference sequence). CDR3 in amino acids: CATSAAGLNTEAFF. Written as DNA, the CDR3 is TGTGCCACCAGTGCCGCGGGCTTGAACACTGAAGCTTTCTTT.

At least ten counts were recorded for this clonotype. The genes are TRBV3-1 and TRBJ2-7; D remains ambiguous. Germline V gives CDR1 LGHDT, CDR2 YNNKEL (reference sequence). The CDR3 contains 12 residues. The V gene lost 0 bases and the J gene lost 7 bases, with 7 bases spanning the gap. In nucleotides, the CDR3 is TGTGCCAGCAGCCAAGATTTCCGGGAGCAGTACTTC. It yields the protein CASSQDFREQYF.

This clonotype was detected ten times or more. The chain joins TRBV12-3 or TRBV12-4 to TRBJ2-1; 7 nucleotides line up with TRBD2. The CDR3 is 16 amino acids. The trim removed 2 bases at V and 6 bases at J, leaving 10 bases unmatched. CDR3 protein: CASSLHGGRIGNEQFF. The CDR3 nucleotides are TGTGCCAGCAGTTTACACGGGGGGAGAATTGGCAATGAGCAGTTCTTC.

The sample holds a few counts of this clonotype. This chain joins TRBV3-1 and TRBJ2-1, with D tentatively TRBD1 or TRBD2 (5 bases each). CDR3 length equals 19 residues. Per germline, CDR1 LGHDT and CDR2 YNNKEL (reference sequence). V lost 0 bases, J lost 6 bases, and 24 bases lay in between. The CDR3 here is CASSQDRDQVLVGANEQFF. The CDR3, as DNA: TGTGCCAGCAGCCAAGATAGGGATCAGGTACTAGTCGGGGCCAATGAGCAGTTCTTC.

This clonotype came up many times. This chain connects TRBV7-2 to TRBJ2-1; TRBD1 aligns across 9 bases. The CDR3 has 15 residues. V dropped 5 bases and J dropped 5; count of bases not matched to a gene: 7. The V gene's germline CDR1 is SGHTA and CDR2 FQGNSA. The CDR3 sequence is CASSLDRGKHNEQFF. The DNA for the CDR3 is TGTGCCAGCAGCCTAGACAGGGGGAAGCACAATGAGCAGTTCTTC.

This clonotype showed up many times. The V call is TRBV7-9, the J call TRBJ2-3, with D hard to call. The CDR3 is 14 amino acids. V dropped 5 bases and J dropped 2 bases, with 11 bases sitting between them. CDR1 is SEHNR and CDR2 is FQNEAQ in the germline V gene (reference sequence). CDR3 in DNA: TGTGCCAGCAGCCCGACATTTACCACAGATACGCAGTATTTT. The encoded protein is CASSPTFTTDTQYF.

By its share, this clonotype is medium-sized. This chain links TRBV7-3 with TRBJ2-1; D call uncertain. CDR1 and CDR2 (germline): SGHTA, FQGTGA. Trimming took off 2 bases at V and 9 bases at J, with 14 bases between the two ends. The CDR3 runs 14 residues. CDR3 bases: TGTGCCAGCAGCTTATCAGGCACCAACAGTGAGCAGTTCTTC. Protein product: CASSLSGTNSEQFF.

The table lists this clonotype with many counts. The chain carries TRBV20-1 and TRBJ2-5, with 7 bases aligning to TRBD1. Trimming at V came to 7 bases and at J to 2 bases, leaving 7 bases not matched to a gene. Germline loops: CDR1 DFQATT, CDR2 SNEGSKA (reference sequence). CDR3 size: 13 residues. DNA for the CDR3: TGCAGTGTCTTCCGGGACAGTCAAGAGACCCAGTACTTC. Protein: CSVFRDSQETQYF.

This clonotype was found many times. CDR3 sequence reads: CATRTHTGELFF. The CDR3 DNA follows: TGTGCCACCCGGACGCACACCGGGGAGCTGTTTTTT. The genes are TRBV2 and TRBJ2-2, with D unresolved. V shed 10 bases and J shed 3 bases, with 9 bases lying between them. The CDR3 extends over 12 amino acids. CDR1 and CDR2 (germline): SNHLY, FYNNEI. Supplemented by reference TRBV2 and TRBJ2-2, the full variable domain reads EPEVTQTPSHQVTQMGQEVILRCVPISNHLYFYWYRQILGQKVEFLVSFYNNEISEKSEIFDDQFSVERPDGSNFTLKIRSTKLEDSAMYFCATRTHTGELFFGEGSRLTVL.

This clonotype was seen at least ten times. The V gene is TRBV11-2, the J gene TRBJ2-2; D is unresolved. In germline, CDR1 is SGHAT, CDR2 FQNNGV. V was trimmed by 7 bases and J by 0 bases, leaving 12 bases between them. The CDR3 extends over 15 amino acids. The CDR3 is CASTLPHANTGELFF. The CDR3 DNA reads as TGTGCCAGCACCCTGCCGCACGCGAACACCGGGGAGCTGTTTTTT.